This TCR beta chain was retrieved from a study of cytotoxic CD8 clonotypes in ibrutinib-treated CLL. Study background: Recorded responses included about 25 partial and 2 complete; following median roughly 70 months, roughly 15 stayed remitted and roughly 12 progressed. Samples showed on average 255,043 productive templates and 94,082 productive rearrangements.

Assay used: immunoSEQ multiplex PCR; TCRdb lists only in-frame clones, some missing. Seen here are 250,000 to 350,000 clones, 70% to 80% observed once, and the top ten hold approximately 5.1%. This CDR3 comprises 15 residues. Germline-derived CDR1 and CDR2 are SNHLY and FYNNEI. The ends were cut back, 6 bases at V and 0 bases at J, with 14 bases in the middle. Study-wide results and caveats: Higher circulating CD8+ T-cell counts strongly accompanied higher baseline clonality, above age-matched healthy donors. Different sampling times were used for sustained-remission and progressing patients.

This clone was seen more than once but under ten times. The target antigen is unknown. The chain joins TRBV2 to TRBJ1-1; D gene uncertain. This TCR came from a human donor with chronic lymphocytic leukemia. Material: PBMCs, obtained at disease progression, from a patient treated with ibrutinib. The CDR3 sequence: CASRQPDTLNTEAFF. The CDR3 bases are TGTGCCAGCAGACAACCCGACACGTTGAACACTGAAGCTTTCTTT.